The clone carrying this TCR beta chain was detected a few times. What it binds is not known. The data originate from a study of T cell responses to AZD1222 COVID-19 vaccine. Clones were sequenced by immunoSEQ multiplex PCR, and TCRdb holds only the in-frame ones, with some missing. Altogether 95,000 to 150,000 clones are present, 75% to 90% being singletons, with the ten largest covering under 3.5%. Points from the study as a whole: Donors were chiefly white British, with a greater number of females, and clonal diversity was perhaps underestimated.

Germline V gene lookup returns CDR1 SGDLS and CDR2 YYNGEE. Trimming removed 3 bases from V and 5 bases from J, with 9 bases in between. This CDR3 has 14 residues. The input for sequencing was peripheral blood, taken on day 0 of AZD1222 vaccination. The TCR sequence derives from an adult in good health. The chain combines TRBV9 with TRBJ1-6; D not certain. The CDR3 here is CASSAQSNNSPLHF. CDR3 nucleotide sequence: TGTGCCAGCAGCGCACAGTCTAATAATTCACCCCTCCACTTT.